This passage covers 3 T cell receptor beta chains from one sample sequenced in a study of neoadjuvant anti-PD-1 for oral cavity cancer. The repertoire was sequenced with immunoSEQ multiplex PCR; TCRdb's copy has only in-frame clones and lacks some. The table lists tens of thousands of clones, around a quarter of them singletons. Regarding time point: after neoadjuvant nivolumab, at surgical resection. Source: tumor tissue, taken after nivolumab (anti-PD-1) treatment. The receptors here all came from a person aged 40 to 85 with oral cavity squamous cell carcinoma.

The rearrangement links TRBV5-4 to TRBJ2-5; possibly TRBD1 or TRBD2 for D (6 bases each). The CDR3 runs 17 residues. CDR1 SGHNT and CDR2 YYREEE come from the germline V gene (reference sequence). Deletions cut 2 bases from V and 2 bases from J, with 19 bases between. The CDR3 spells CASSLAGRGPSQETQYF. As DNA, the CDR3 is TGTGCCAGCAGCTTAGCGGGCCGGGGGCCATCACAAGAGACCCAGTACTTC.

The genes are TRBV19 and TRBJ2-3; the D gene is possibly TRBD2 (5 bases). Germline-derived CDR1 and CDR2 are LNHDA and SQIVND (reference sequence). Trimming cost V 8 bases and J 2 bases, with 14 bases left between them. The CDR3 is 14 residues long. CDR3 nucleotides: TGTGCCAGTGCCATTGGACTCCACACAGATACGCAGTATTTT. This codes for CASAIGLHTDTQYF.

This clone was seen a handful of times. The DNA for the CDR3 is TGTGCCAGCAGGGAAACAGGGTTTGGCTACACCTTC. It is translated as CASRETGFGYTF. V usage is TRBV28 and J usage is TRBJ1-2; D perhaps matches TRBD1 (6 bases). The V and J ends lost 6 bases and 7 bases respectively, with 12 bases between them. The CDR3 is made up of 12 amino acids. The germline CDR1 and CDR2 sequences are MDHEN and SYDVKM.